The T cell receptor beta chain under discussion was sequenced for a study of shared clonotypes between healthy human individuals. As for this clone: Its target is not known.

Generated by immunoSEQ multiplex PCR, the TCRdb table keeps only in-frame clones and is missing some. Counted here are 1.5 million to 2.5 million clones, about 95% occurring once; the ten biggest clones make up roughly 1.2%. Positive CCR7 selection of CD45RO-negative cells yielded the naive CD8 cells, and terminally differentiated effector memory CD45RA+ cells were excluded. Regarding the study as a whole: Generation probability values for non-shared clonotypes were lower than those for clonotypes shared by all four donors.

The clonotype comes from a man aged 18 to 30 in good health. Sequencing was performed on naive CD8+ T cells sorted from blood.

CDR3 sequence: CASSLGVSSYEQYF. CDR3 DNA: TGCGCCAGCAGCTTGGGCGTCAGCTCCTACGAGCAGTACTTC. This chain links TRBV10-2 with TRBJ2-7; D unclear. Per the germline V gene, CDR1 is WSHSY and CDR2 is SAAADI. The CDR3 runs 14 residues. The V end lost 6 bases, the J end lost 0 bases, and 12 bases lay between the germline ends.